This TCR beta chain was documented in a study of blood T cell repertoires in COVID-19. Study background: Sites across the United States, Italy and Spain contributed samples from acute and convalescent COVID-19. T cells, B-cell-depleted T cells, or PBMCs provided the cDNA or gDNA that served as material.

The CDR3 extends over 15 amino acids. The germline V gene has CDR1 SGHRS and CDR2 YFSETQ. Trimming removed 5 bases from V and 3 bases from J; junction bases left unmatched: 11. In the authors' workflow: Amplification of reference gene primers was used by the study to estimate nucleated cell counts. Sequenced by immunoSEQ multiplex PCR; TCRdb stores in-frame clones only, minus some. That table gives V, J and clone size, and the DNA gave D and trimming. The data show some 86,000 clones, with over 70% seen just once and 31% held by the top ten. The source material was peripheral blood. The gene calls are TRBV5-1 and TRBJ2-7, with 7 bases identical to TRBD1. The TCR sequence derives from a woman aged 80 or older with active or convalescent COVID-19. CDR3 bases: TGCGCCAGCAGTCCCCCCGGGACAGATTACTACGAGCAGTACTTC. It translates to CASSPPGTDYYEQYF.